The TCR beta chain under discussion was sequenced for a study of cytomegalovirus exposure and HLA in healthy donors. Study outcomes and limitations: The study labeled fewer than 200 TCR beta chains cytomegalovirus-associated. As a later analysis showed, a missense DCLRE1C variant was linked to trimming of TCR beta V- and J-genes.

The germline CDR1 and CDR2 sequences are SEHNR and FQNEAQ (reference sequence). This CDR3 region has 18 residues. Healthy bone marrow donors made up the donor group. When sampled, the donors appeared nominally healthy, though they likely had unrecorded immune exposures. PCR employed 60 Vbeta and 13 Jbeta primers. Only in-frame clones appear in the TCRdb table, and some are missing; sequencing was by immunoSEQ multiplex PCR. The sample has roughly 120,000 clones, 55% to 75% seen once; the top ten hold over 1.5%. Note on this clone: The target antigen is unknown. One junction end disagrees with the germline gene, perhaps due to a read error.

The receptor was derived from a man aged 25 to 40 in good health and CMV-seropositive. The sample comprised PBMCs. The gene calls are TRBV7-9 and TRBJ2-5, with 9 bases fitting TRBD1. CDR3 sequence (DNA): TGTTCCAGCAGCTCATGGGTACCAGATGGGACAGGGTGGGAGACCCAGTACTTC. Translated: CSSSSWVPDGTGWETQYF. Full variable domain (rest looked up from reference TRBV7-9 and TRBJ2-5): DTGVSQNPRHKITKRGQNVTFRCDPISEHNRLYWYRQTLGQGPEFLTYFQNEAQLEKSRLLSDRFSAERPKGSFSTLEIQRTEQGDSAMYLCSSSSWVPDGTGWETQYFGPGTRLLVL.